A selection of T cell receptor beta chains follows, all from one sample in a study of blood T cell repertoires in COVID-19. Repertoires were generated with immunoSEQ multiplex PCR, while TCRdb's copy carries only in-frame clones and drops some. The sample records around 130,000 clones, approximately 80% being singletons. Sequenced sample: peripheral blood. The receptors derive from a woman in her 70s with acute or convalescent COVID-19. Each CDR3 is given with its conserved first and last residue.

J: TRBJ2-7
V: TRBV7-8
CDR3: CASSSKQGAREQYF

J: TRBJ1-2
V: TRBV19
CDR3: CASSPLRTGTNYGYTF

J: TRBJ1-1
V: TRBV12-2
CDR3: CASRLWETGMNTEAFF

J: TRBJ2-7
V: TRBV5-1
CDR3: CASTSGGLYEQYF

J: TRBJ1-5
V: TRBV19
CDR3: CASSIDLRTVNQPQHF

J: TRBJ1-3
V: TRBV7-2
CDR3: CASSLGQTGGTIYF

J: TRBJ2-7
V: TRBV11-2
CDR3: CASSFASGGPYEQYF

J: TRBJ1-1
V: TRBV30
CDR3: CAWRLPGGWTEAFF

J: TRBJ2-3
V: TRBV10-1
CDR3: CASSTGGNTDTQYF

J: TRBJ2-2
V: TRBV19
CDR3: CASSPRDRVVANTGELFF

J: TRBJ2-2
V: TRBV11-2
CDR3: CASSYVRQGGTGELFF

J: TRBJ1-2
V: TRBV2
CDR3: CASSETPNYGYTF

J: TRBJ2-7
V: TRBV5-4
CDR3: CASSWAAGGGGEQYF

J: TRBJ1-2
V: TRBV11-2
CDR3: CASSSGTLDYGYTF

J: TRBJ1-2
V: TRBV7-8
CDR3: CASSRQGNDYGYTF

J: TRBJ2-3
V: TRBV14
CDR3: CASSQGLRQGDTQYF

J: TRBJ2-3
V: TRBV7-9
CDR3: CASSTITDTQYF

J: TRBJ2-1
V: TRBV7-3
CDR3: CASSLNSGGPQFF

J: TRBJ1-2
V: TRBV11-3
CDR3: CASSPRDRGNYGYTF

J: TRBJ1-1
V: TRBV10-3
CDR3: CAISEHTENTEAFF

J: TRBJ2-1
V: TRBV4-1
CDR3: CASSQDPYRGQFF

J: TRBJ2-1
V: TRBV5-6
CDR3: CASSSWQGVFNEQFF

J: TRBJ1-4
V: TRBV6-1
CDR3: CASSEWGRREKLFF

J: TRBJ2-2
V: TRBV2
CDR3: CASSEVGTGVAGELFF

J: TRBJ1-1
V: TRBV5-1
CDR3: CASSLYRANTEAFF

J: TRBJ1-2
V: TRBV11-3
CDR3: CASSLTGSRGYTF

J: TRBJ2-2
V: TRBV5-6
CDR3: CASTLLAGGNTGELFF

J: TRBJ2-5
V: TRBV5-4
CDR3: CASSLVSGPQETQYF

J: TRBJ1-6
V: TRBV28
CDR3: CASSLGAFNSPLHF

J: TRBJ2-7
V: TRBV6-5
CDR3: CASSYTPPFGEQYF

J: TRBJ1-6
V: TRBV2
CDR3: CASKSRGLDSRSPLHF

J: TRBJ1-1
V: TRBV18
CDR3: CASSPNRGDVEAFF

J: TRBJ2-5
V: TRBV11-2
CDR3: CASSFWDSRNPGGTQYF

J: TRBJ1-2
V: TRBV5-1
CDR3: CASSLGTARYGYTF

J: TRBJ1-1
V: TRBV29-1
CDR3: CSVPGTGLNTEAFF

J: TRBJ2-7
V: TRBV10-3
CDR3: CAIRLSSGGLGEQYF

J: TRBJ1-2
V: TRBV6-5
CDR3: CASTRGQGQYGYTF

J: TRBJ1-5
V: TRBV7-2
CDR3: CASSFESNQPQHF

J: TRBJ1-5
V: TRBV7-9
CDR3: CASSSGTGNQPQHF

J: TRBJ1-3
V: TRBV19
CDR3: CASSRGGAGNTIYF

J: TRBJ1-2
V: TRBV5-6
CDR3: CASSPPTGGYTF

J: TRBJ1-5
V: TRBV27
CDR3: CASSPTGGRPQHF

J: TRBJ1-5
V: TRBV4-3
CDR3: CASSQYGGQKNQPQHF

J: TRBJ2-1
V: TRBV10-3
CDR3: CAITKNSGGPDNEQFF

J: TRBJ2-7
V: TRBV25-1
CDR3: CASSEPGDLLEQYF

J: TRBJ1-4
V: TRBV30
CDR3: CAWSRWGRGVEKLFF

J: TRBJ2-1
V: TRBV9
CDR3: CASSVSYNEQFF

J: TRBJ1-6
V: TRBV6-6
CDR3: CASSSGRNNSPLHF

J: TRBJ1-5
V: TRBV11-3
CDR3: CASSFIHRDNYSNQPQHF

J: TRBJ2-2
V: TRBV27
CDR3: CASSPPTGELFF

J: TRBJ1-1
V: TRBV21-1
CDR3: CANPGGQRNTEAFF

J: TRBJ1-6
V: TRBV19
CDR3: CASSAGQTYNSPLHF

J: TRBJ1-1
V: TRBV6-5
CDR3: CASSYSERTGTEAFF

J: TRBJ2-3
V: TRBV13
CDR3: CASSTDRGRDTQYF

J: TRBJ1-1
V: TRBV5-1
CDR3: CASNTGGALGNTEAFF

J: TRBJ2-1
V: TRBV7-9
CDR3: CASSLGTGEQFF

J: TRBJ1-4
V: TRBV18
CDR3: CASSRDRVDEKLFF